This T cell receptor (beta chain) was found in a study of OX40 agonist ivuxolimab in advanced cancers. About the investigation overall: Ivuxolimab was a fully human IgG2 agonistic monoclonal antibody targeting the costimulatory receptor OX40 (CD134). Intravenous ivuxolimab was administered to patients every 2 weeks at six dose levels: 0.01, 0.1, 0.3, 1.5, 3 and 10 mg/kg. Of the approximately 50 dose-escalation patients, hepatocellular carcinoma was present in about 20, melanoma in around 15, renal cell carcinoma in 9 and head and neck cancer in 9. In the dose-escalation cohort, nearly 85% of patients were male, and the mean age was roughly 56 years with a range of about 20 to 80. Patients were allowed to have had prior anti-PD-1, anti-PD-L1 or anti-CTLA-4 therapy, and approximately 40% of the dose-escalation patients had previously received checkpoint inhibitors. Partial responses were achieved by three dose-escalation patients, of whom one had hepatocellular carcinoma and two had cutaneous melanoma. The point of sequencing TCRbeta in the periphery was to test whether ivuxolimab changed TCR sequence diversity and drove clonal T-cell expansion. The monotherapy dose-escalation portion (N of about 50 patients) of the phase I ivuxolimab trial is reported in the paper.

V loses 8 bases of germline sequence and J loses 4 bases, and the interval between the two ends is 15 bases. The CDR1 and CDR2 encoded by the germline V gene are MNHNS and SASEGT. The CDR3 runs 13 residues from the cysteine to the phenylalanine. CDR3 DNA only is kept here, 39 bases in frame from base 1. Patients with a history of autoimmune disease or receiving systemic immunosuppression were excluded from the trial. Peripheral blood for TCR sequencing was drawn from every dose cohort at baseline, at cycle 4 day 1 and at cycle 7 day 1. Samples were obtained from an open-label, multicenter, first-in-human phase I dose-escalation trial of ivuxolimab. Adults with locally advanced or metastatic head and neck squamous cell, hepatocellular, melanoma or renal cell carcinoma were enrolled in the trial. Before TCR sequencing, CD4+ T cells and CD8+ T cells from peripheral blood were sorted into separate populations.

To sequence the TCRbeta CDR3 region, genomic DNA was isolated from the sorted cells. The immunoSEQ Assay was used to sequence the TCRbeta CDR3 regions. This immuneACCESS table, as held by TCRdb, lists in-frame sequences with V and J called but not all clones. Of the missing ones, under half trace to an unresolved V gene in checked studies; the others have no known cause. The sample table holds 60,000 to 65,000 clones, of which about 80% were seen once. The ten largest make up about 2.2% of the sample. Points the paper makes about the study in general: After ivuxolimab, more expanded clones were found on average in CD8+ T cells than in CD4+ T cells. Which antigens the clonally expanded peripheral T cells were specific for was not determined. At doses from 0.1 to 3.0 mg/kg, clonal expansion was seen in both CD4+ and CD8+ blood T cells between baseline and week 6. Low levels of normalized T-cell clonal expansion were also shown by some nonresponding patients. In partial responders in the 0.1-3.0 mg/kg groups, normalized peripheral clonal expansion was found to be among the lowest, especially among CD8+ T cells.

As regards this clone: The target of this receptor is not known. Per-nucleotide qualities are absent, and no much larger clonotype sits a single base away.

The source of this sequence is an adult with an advanced solid tumor such as melanoma, head and neck, liver or kidney cancer. The starting material was CD4+ or CD8+ T cells sorted from blood, obtained in a trial of the OX40 agonist ivuxolimab. The chain employs TRBV6-1 and TRBJ2-7; the D segment might be TRBD1 or TRBD2, since each matches 6 bases. The CDR3: CASHLGGQYEQYF. The nucleotide sequence is TGTGCCAGCCATCTGGGGGGACAATACGAGCAGTACTTC.